The 27 T cell receptor beta chains listed next were all sequenced from one sample in a study of blood T cell repertoires in COVID-19 (dated by TCRdb to 2020 to 2022). Preparation of the library involved the immunoSEQ multiplex PCR assay. TCRdb took over this immuneACCESS table, retaining in-frame rearrangements with V and J assigned. Such tables are incomplete; in checked studies, under half of the missing clones stem from an unresolved V gene, and the remainder is unexplained. The sample has about 330,000 clones on record, roughly 88% of them singletons. The top ten constitute around 4% of the sample. The sequencing input was peripheral blood. The receptors were sampled from a woman aged 50 to 60 with active or convalescent COVID-19.

The CDR3 reads CAVTPSGVGEQYF. In DNA form, the CDR3 reads TGTGCCGTGACCCCCTCAGGGGTGGGCGAGCAGTACTTC. The chain employs TRBV6-5 and TRBJ2-7; the D gene is possibly TRBD1 (6 bases). The CDR3 is 13 residues long. Germline CDR1 reads MNHEY; CDR2 reads SVGAGI. The V end lost 11 bases, the J end lost 6 bases, and 20 bases lay between the germline ends.

The chain carries TRBV11-2 and TRBJ2-1, with a weak D call TRBD2 (6 bases). The CDR3 spans 17 residues. Deletions cut 7 bases from V and 0 bases from J, with 19 bases between. CDR1 SGHAT and CDR2 FQNNGV come from the germline V gene. This CDR3 is CASNPLKRLVSYNEQFF. CDR3 sequence (DNA): TGTGCCAGCAACCCACTTAAACGACTAGTCTCCTACAATGAGCAGTTCTTC. The complete variable domain, with remaining parts taken from reference TRBV11-2 and TRBJ2-1, reads EAGVAQSPRYKIIEKRQSVAFWCNPISGHATLYWYQQILGQGPKLLIQFQNNGVVDDSQLPKDRFSAERLKGVDSTLKIQPAKLEDSAVYLCASNPLKRLVSYNEQFFGPGTRLTVL.

The chain links TRBV7-2 to TRBJ1-5; D is possibly TRBD1 (5 bases). CDR1 is SGHTA and CDR2 is FQGNSA in the germline V gene. Between the trimmed V and J ends, which lost 2 bases and 1 base, there was a span of 15 bases. CDR3 length equals 17 residues. The CDR3 protein is CASSLLVGGVSNQPQHF. CDR3 bases: TGTGCCAGCAGCTTATTGGTGGGGGGGGTGAGCAATCAGCCCCAGCATTTT.

Worth noting for this clone: A junction boundary mismatches the germline segment, possibly from a read error. The V gene is TRBV4-2, the J gene TRBJ2-7, with TRBD2 identical over 9 bases. Germline loops: CDR1 LGHNA, CDR2 YNFKEQ. The CDR3 spans 16 residues. The CDR3 protein is CASSKETSGQVGEQYF. The CDR3, as DNA: TGTGCCAGCAGCAAAGAGACTAGCGGCCAGGTGGGTGAGCAGTACTTC.

The gene calls are TRBV7-9 and TRBJ2-3; TRBD2 agrees at 14 bases. CDR3 length: 19 residues. V was pared by 1 base and J by 2 bases, with 8 bases of the junction left unmatched. Germline loops: CDR1 SEHNR, CDR2 FQNEAQ (reference sequence). The CDR3 DNA reads TGTGCCAGCAGCTTAGGACTAGCGGGGGGGATTCGGGTCACAGATACGCAGTATTTT. As protein: CASSLGLAGGIRVTDTQYF.

V usage is TRBV5-4 and J usage is TRBJ2-7, with D possibly being TRBD1 (7 bases). Between the trimmed V and J ends, which lost 0 bases and 0 bases, there was a span of 16 bases. This CDR3 has 17 residues. Per germline, CDR1 SGHNT and CDR2 YYREEE (reference sequence). As DNA, the CDR3 is TGTGCCAGCAGCTTGGTGGGCAGGGGGGAGACCTCCTACGAGCAGTACTTC. Protein product: CASSLVGRGETSYEQYF.

The gene calls are TRBV18 and TRBJ1-5; TRBD1 might be the D (5 bases). The CDR3 contains 16 residues. Germline CDR1 reads KGHSH; CDR2 reads LQKENI. The V end was cut by 6 bases, the J end by 11 bases, with 26 bases between. In DNA, the CDR3 is TGTGCCAGCTCCCCGGCGTTGGCAGGGCCTTCAGAAGCCCAGCATTTT. It is translated as CASSPALAGPSEAQHF. Complete variable domain (other parts from reference TRBV18 and TRBJ1-5): NAGVMQNPRHLVRRRGQEARLRCSPMKGHSHVYWYRQLPEEGLKFMVYLQKENIIDESGMPKERFSAEFPKEGPSILRIQQVVRGDSAAYFCASSPALAGPSEAQHFGDGTRLSIL.

The chain combines TRBV24-1 with TRBJ2-7; a weak D match, TRBD2 (6 bases). V was clipped by 5 bases and J by 7 bases, with 14 bases between them. The CDR3 length is 13 residues. The germline CDR1 and CDR2 sequences are KGHDR and SFDVKD. This CDR3 reads CATSGTRAGEQYF. CDR3 bases: TGTGCCACCAGTGGGACTCGGGCGGGGGAGCAGTACTTC.

This clone occurred once. The sample carries other DNA sequences with the same CDR3. The CDR3: CASSLGGEQYF. As DNA, the CDR3 is TGTGCCAGCAGTTTAGGGGGCGAGCAGTACTTC. V and J are TRBV6-5 and TRBJ2-7; D is perhaps TRBD1 (6 bases). The CDR3 has 11 amino acids. Trimming shortened V by 4 bases and J by 6 bases, and 7 bases separated the two germline ends. Germline-derived CDR1 and CDR2 are MNHEY and SVGAGI.

The chain is built from TRBV2 and TRBJ1-1, with 9 nucleotides matching TRBD1. The J segment lost 6 bases and the V segment lost 0 bases, leaving 5 bases of the junction unmatched. CDR1 SNHLY and CDR2 FYNNEI come from the germline V gene. The CDR3 extends over 15 amino acids. The CDR3 DNA sequence: TGTGCCAGCAGTGAAGCGCCGGGACAGGGCGCTGAAGCTTTCTTT. Its protein is CASSEAPGQGAEAFF. Looking up the rest from reference TRBV2 and TRBJ1-1 gives the full variable domain: EPEVTQTPSHQVTQMGQEVILRCVPISNHLYFYWYRQILGQKVEFLVSFYNNEISEKSEIFDDQFSVERPDGSNFTLKIRSTKLEDSAMYFCASSEAPGQGAEAFFGQGTRLTVV.

The V gene is TRBV6-2 or TRBV6-3, the J gene TRBJ2-7; weak D call: TRBD1 (5 bases). V was clipped by 2 bases and J by 4 bases, with 21 bases between them. This CDR3 is built from 17 residues. Germline assignment: CDR1 MNHEY and CDR2 SVGEGT. For the CDR3, the DNA is TGTGCCAGCAGTTACAGACAAGGGGCGGAAATTGGTTACGAGCAGTACTTC. Translation: CASSYRQGAEIGYEQYF.

This chain joins TRBV5-1 and TRBJ1-1; D possibly corresponds to TRBD1 (6 bases). The length of the CDR3 is 14 residues. V lost 2 bases, J lost 1 base, and 9 bases lay in between. Looked up from germline, CDR1 is SGHRS and CDR2 is YFSETQ. The CDR3 here is CASSFGRGNTEAFF. The CDR3 bases are TGCGCCAGCAGCTTCGGCAGGGGGAACACTGAAGCTTTCTTT.

The chain combines TRBV5-1 with TRBJ2-7, with 7 bases identical to TRBD1. V was pared by 1 base and J by 13 bases, with 14 bases of the junction left unmatched. Germline-derived CDR1 and CDR2 are SGHRS and YFSETQ. This CDR3 has 14 residues. CDR3 protein: CASSLSRQGQGFYF. Here the CDR3 DNA reads TGCGCCAGCAGCTTGAGTCGACAGGGTCAGGGTTTCTACTTC.

The chain has TRBV19 and TRBJ1-3, with D tentatively TRBD1 (6 bases). Germline values: CDR1 LNHDA, CDR2 SQIVND (reference sequence). Trimming removed 5 bases from V and 5 bases from J, with 19 bases in between. The CDR3 has 16 amino acids. The CDR3 here is CASSLNLRTDRNTIYF. In nucleotides, the CDR3 is TGTGCCAGTAGTCTTAACCTCCGGACAGATAGAAACACCATATATTTT.

The chain carries TRBV30 and TRBJ1-2; 10 nucleotides line up with TRBD1. CDR3 length: 13 residues. CDR1 GTSNPN and CDR2 SVGIG come from the germline V gene (reference sequence). V gave up 2 bases and J gave up 7 bases; unmatched junction bases: 4. CDR3 protein: CAWSRQGAGGYTF. The CDR3 DNA follows: TGTGCCTGGAGTAGACAGGGGGCGGGTGGCTACACCTTC.

This chain joins TRBV19 and TRBJ2-7, with 9 positions matching TRBD2. The V segment lost 10 bases and the J segment 0 bases; nucleotides outside the gene matches: 7. Germline V gene lookup returns CDR1 LNHDA and CDR2 SQIVND (reference sequence). The CDR3 is 14 amino acids. The CDR3 protein is CATSGLAYSYEQYF. CDR3 DNA: TGTGCCACTTCGGGACTAGCCTACTCCTACGAGCAGTACTTC. Combining the CDR3 with reference TRBV19 and TRBJ2-7 gives the whole variable domain DGGITQSPKYLFRKEGQNVTLSCEQNLNHDAMYWYRQDPGQGLRLIYYSQIVNDFQKGDIAEGYSVSREKKESFPLTVTSAQKNPTAFYLCATSGLAYSYEQYFGPGTRLTVT.

The genes are TRBV27 and TRBJ1-2; D might be TRBD1 (5 bases). This CDR3 is built from 18 residues. The germline CDR1 and CDR2 sequences are MNHEY and SMNVEV (reference sequence). Trimming stripped 0 bases from V and 2 bases from J, with 19 bases between. CDR3 coding DNA: TGTGCCAGCAGTTTATCACGAGGAAAGGGGAAACCGAACTATGGCTACACCTTC. It translates to CASSLSRGKGKPNYGYTF.

This clone has a single count. The chain couples TRBV4-1 to TRBJ2-5; 11 nucleotides align to TRBD2. The V and J ends lost 4 bases and 0 bases, in that order; junction bases with no gene match: 7. CDR3 length equals 17 residues. In germline, CDR1 is MGHRA, CDR2 YSYEKL. CDR3 nucleotides: TGCGCCAGCAGCCCTACTAGCGGGGGAATGTACCAAGAGACCCAGTACTTC. Protein: CASSPTSGGMYQETQYF.

This clone appeared a few times. The chain has TRBV19 and TRBJ2-7; perhaps TRBD2 as D (5 bases). The CDR3 is 14 residues long. Trimming pared 4 bases from V and 2 bases from J, leaving 12 bases between. Germline V CDR1 and CDR2: LNHDA, SQIVND (reference sequence). The CDR3 sequence is CASSTASYPYEQYF. Here the CDR3 DNA reads TGTGCCAGTAGTACGGCTAGCTACCCCTACGAGCAGTACTTC.

This chain joins TRBV6-6 and TRBJ1-1; D uncertain. The germline CDR1 and CDR2 sequences are MNHNY and SVGAGI (reference sequence). This CDR3 is 16 amino acids long. The V end lost 2 bases, the J end lost 6 bases, and 19 bases lay between the germline ends. CDR3: CASSYGFGSRTAEAFF. DNA for the CDR3: TGTGCCAGCAGTTACGGATTTGGGAGCCGAACGGCTGAAGCTTTCTTT.

This rearrangement joins TRBV10-3 to TRBJ1-2; D may be TRBD1 (6 bases). Trimming removed 6 bases from V and 7 bases from J, with 12 bases in between. This CDR3 is 12 amino acids long. Per germline, CDR1 ENHRY and CDR2 SYGVKD. The CDR3 DNA is TGTGCCATCAGAAAGGGGGGGCCTGGCTACACCTTC. Its translation: CAIRKGGPGYTF.

V gene TRBV5-1 combines with J gene TRBJ2-1; 7 nucleotides agree with TRBD1. V trimming: 4 bases; J trimming: 9 bases; junction bases outside the gene matches: 13. Germline CDR1 reads SGHRS; CDR2 reads YFSETQ. This CDR3 spans 15 amino acids. The CDR3 loop reads CASSTEGAKGSEQFF. CDR3 nucleotide sequence: TGCGCCAGCAGCACCGAGGGGGCTAAGGGGAGTGAGCAGTTCTTC.

The rearrangement links TRBV3-1 (or the pseudogene TRBV3-2) to TRBJ1-2; TRBD1 aligns across 7 bases. The CDR3 is made up of 14 amino acids. The germline CDR1 and CDR2 sequences are LGHDT and YNNKEL (reference sequence). The V and J ends lost 3 bases and 8 bases, in that order; junction bases with no gene match: 9. The CDR3 DNA reads TGTGCCAGCAGCCATAGGGGGACAGCCTCAGGCTACACCTTC. As protein: CASSHRGTASGYTF.

The chain uses TRBV7-2 and TRBJ1-2, with 7 bases matching TRBD1. V lost 5 bases to trimming and J lost 4 bases; unmatched junction nucleotides: 4. This CDR3 spans 13 amino acids. Germline CDR1 is SGHTA and CDR2 is FQGNSA. The CDR3 here is CASSQDRSYGYTF. CDR3 in DNA: TGTGCCAGCAGCCAGGACAGGTCCTATGGCTACACCTTC.

The V gene is TRBV27, the J gene TRBJ2-2; 8 bases fit TRBD1. The germline gives CDR1 MNHEY, CDR2 SMNVEV (reference sequence). V dropped 7 bases and J dropped 4; count of bases not matched to a gene: 14. The CDR3 spans 17 residues. Here the CDR3 DNA reads TGTGCCAGCAACCCCGGACAGGGTAGGGTGACCACCGGGGAGCTGTTTTTT. Protein product: CASNPGQGRVTTGELFF.

The genes are TRBV6-2 or TRBV6-3 and TRBJ1-1; 7 positions agree with TRBD1. The CDR3 is made up of 16 amino acids. The germline V gene encodes CDR1 MNHEY and CDR2 SVGEGT. The V gene end was trimmed by 0 bases and the J gene end by 0 bases; junction bases not matched to a gene: 4. Here the CDR3 DNA reads TGTGCCAGCAGTTACTCAGCTGACAGGGTGAACACTGAAGCTTTCTTT. It specifies CASSYSADRVNTEAFF.

The genes are TRBV6-2 or TRBV6-3 and TRBJ2-1; TRBD2 is a possible D gene (5 bases). This CDR3 spans 11 amino acids. V was shortened by 2 bases and J by 9 bases, with 5 bases between the two germline ends. Germline CDR1 is MNHEY and CDR2 is SVGEGT. For the CDR3, the DNA is TGTGCCAGCAGTTACGAGGGTGAGCAGTTCTTC. Its translation: CASSYEGEQFF.